These 19 T cell receptor beta chains came from one sample sequenced in a study of OX40 agonist ivuxolimab in advanced cancers. Assay used: immunoSEQ multiplex PCR; TCRdb lists only in-frame clones, some missing. Here the sample spans approximately 120,000 clones, under 95% being singletons. The sequencing used CD4+ or CD8+ T cells sorted from blood, collected in a trial of the OX40 agonist ivuxolimab. The receptors stem from an adult with an advanced solid tumor such as melanoma, head and neck, liver or kidney cancer.

The chain couples TRBV4-1 to TRBJ1-3, with D hard to call. The V end was cut by 0 bases, the J end by 4 bases, with 19 bases between. Germline CDR1 reads MGHRA; CDR2 reads YSYEKL. The CDR3 consists of 18 residues. In nucleotides, the CDR3 is TGCGCCAGCAGCCAAGACACGGACCCACAGAGATTCGGAAACACCATATATTTT. Translated: CASSQDTDPQRFGNTIYF.

V is TRBV11-2 and J is TRBJ2-2; the match to TRBD2 covers 10 bases. This CDR3 has 15 residues. J lost 6 bases, V lost 5 bases, and 6 bases had no gene match. CDR1 is SGHAT and CDR2 is FQNNGV in the germline V gene. The CDR3 region is CASSRGTSAAGELFF. CDR3 sequence (DNA): TGTGCCAGCAGCAGAGGGACTAGCGCGGCCGGGGAGCTGTTTTTT.

The chain recombines TRBV7-3 with TRBJ2-7; D call uncertain. The CDR3 extends over 13 amino acids. Trimming pared 4 bases from V and 3 bases from J, leaving 10 bases between. Germline V CDR1 and CDR2: SGHTA, FQGTGA. The chain's CDR3 is CASSSLTVYEQYF. In nucleotides, the CDR3 is TGTGCCAGCAGCTCCTTGACGGTCTACGAGCAGTACTTC.

In nucleotides, the CDR3 is TGTGCCAGCAGTGGAGGGAAGGGCAGCGGGGCCAACGTCCTGACTTTC. Protein product: CASSGGKGSGANVLTF. This chain joins TRBV6-1 and TRBJ2-6; D possibly corresponds to TRBD2 (5 bases). The germline CDR1 and CDR2 sequences are MNHNS and SASEGT. The CDR3 spans 16 residues. The V end was cut by 4 bases, the J end by 4 bases, with 14 bases between.

The chain has TRBV7-3 and TRBJ2-5, with TRBD1 identical over 8 bases. V lost 2 bases and J lost 3; bases outside the gene matches: 5. CDR3 length: 15 amino acids. Germline V gene sequence: CDR1 SGHTA, CDR2 FQGTGA. This CDR3 reads CASSLRTGSKETQYF. As DNA, the CDR3 is TGTGCCAGCAGCTTACGGACAGGGAGTAAAGAGACCCAGTACTTC.

The chain joins TRBV29-1 to TRBJ1-1; TRBD1 matches 7 bases. Germline V gives CDR1 SQVTM, CDR2 ANQGSEA. The V gene end was trimmed by 7 bases and the J gene end by 1 base; junction bases not matched to a gene: 3. This CDR3 spans 12 amino acids. CDR3 sequence reads: CSAGDRNTEAFF. CDR3 DNA sequence: TGCAGCGCCGGGGACAGGAACACTGAAGCTTTCTTT.

The count of this clone is one. This rearrangement joins TRBV6-5 to TRBJ1-2, with TRBD1 matching 8 bases. Germline loops: CDR1 MNHEY, CDR2 SVGAGI. The length of the CDR3 is 15 residues. With V trimmed by 5 bases and J by 2 bases, 7 bases remained unmatched. The DNA for the CDR3 is TGTGCCAGCAGTGGCAGGGGGCTCATCAACTATGGCTACACCTTC. As protein: CASSGRGLINYGYTF.

The rearrangement joins TRBV7-3 to TRBJ2-7; possible D gene TRBD2, 6 bases. Trimming stripped 0 bases from V and 7 bases from J, with 10 bases between. The V gene's germline CDR1 is SGHTA and CDR2 FQGTGA. There are 13 residues in the CDR3. For the CDR3, the DNA is TGTGCCAGCAGCTTAACGGGCGCGGGAGAGCAGTACTTC. This codes for CASSLTGAGEQYF.

The chain is built from TRBV15 and TRBJ2-7, with 15 nucleotides matching TRBD2. Trimming cost V 2 bases and J 5 bases; bases outside gene matches: 10. The CDR3 length is 18 residues. Germline V lookup: CDR1 LNHNV, CDR2 YYDKDF (reference sequence). CDR3 bases: TGTGCCACCAGCAGAACCAATCCTGGGACTAGCGGGAGGAACGAGCAGTACTTC. This translates into CATSRTNPGTSGRNEQYF.

This sequence joins TRBV27 and TRBJ1-1, with D uncertain. CDR1 is MNHEY and CDR2 is SMNVEV in the germline V gene (reference sequence). The CDR3 consists of 15 residues. V was cut by 0 bases and J by 5 bases, with 13 bases left in between. This chain's CDR3 is CASSLSPGGRTEAFF. The CDR3 region has the DNA TGTGCCAGCAGTTTATCACCTGGAGGGCGGACTGAAGCTTTCTTT.

For the CDR3, the DNA is TGTGCCAGCAGCCCAGGACTAGCGGGAAGCACAGATACGCAGTATTTT. This codes for CASSPGLAGSTDTQYF. J is TRBJ2-3 and V is TRBV7-9; 12 bases are shared with TRBD2. The CDR3 sequence is 16 residues long. CDR1 is SEHNR, CDR2 FQNEAQ, per germline (reference sequence). With V trimmed by 5 bases and J by 0 bases, 3 bases remained unmatched.

The V gene is TRBV6-5, the J gene TRBJ1-2; no firm D call. Per germline, CDR1 MNHEY and CDR2 SVGAGI. The CDR3 loop spans 16 amino acids. The V and J ends lost 0 bases and 1 base respectively, with 12 bases between them. CDR3 DNA sequence: TGTGCCAGCAGTTACTCGGAAGGGAAAAATAACTATGGCTACACCTTC. Translated: CASSYSEGKNNYGYTF.

This chain connects TRBV7-3 to TRBJ2-2; 11 bases line up with TRBD2. Looked up from germline, CDR1 is SGHTA and CDR2 is FQGTGA. The CDR3 length is 16 residues. V lost 4 bases, J lost 4 bases, and 5 bases stayed unmatched. The CDR3 nucleotides are TGTGCCAGCAGCTCCCTAGCGGGAGGTACCACCGGGGAGCTGTTTTTT. Translation: CASSSLAGGTTGELFF.

This chain joins TRBV10-3 and TRBJ2-2, with 9 bases that match TRBD1. CDR1 ENHRY and CDR2 SYGVKD come from the germline V gene. The CDR3 consists of 15 residues. Trimming took 6 bases from V and 0 from J; bases not matched to a gene: 2. The CDR3 DNA is TGTGCCATCAGGGGGACAGGGACGAACACCGGGGAGCTGTTTTTT. Translation: CAIRGTGTNTGELFF.

This chain links TRBV19 with TRBJ2-7; 13 bases map to TRBD2. CDR1 LNHDA and CDR2 SQIVND come from the germline V gene (reference sequence). Losses at the gene ends were 3 bases for V and 2 bases for J; bases not matched to a gene: 16. The CDR3 has 20 residues. CDR3 region: CASSISRTGGTSGMPYEQYF. For the CDR3, the DNA is TGTGCCAGTAGTATCTCGCGAACAGGAGGGACTAGCGGGATGCCCTACGAGCAGTACTTC.

The V call is TRBV6-5, the J call TRBJ1-5; D not resolved. CDR1 is MNHEY, CDR2 SVGAGI, per germline. CDR3 size: 14 residues. Trimming removed 5 bases at V and 0 bases at J, with 8 bases between. This CDR3 is CASSRGYSNQPQHF. The CDR3 nucleotides read TGTGCCAGCAGTCGAGGGTATAGCAATCAGCCCCAGCATTTT.

The chain combines TRBV10-1 with TRBJ2-5; the D gene is possibly TRBD1 (6 bases). V lost 6 bases to trimming and J lost 1 base, with 12 bases between them. Germline V lookup: CDR1 WNHNN, CDR2 SYGVQD (reference sequence). The CDR3 has 14 residues. The CDR3 here is CASSLDSLQETQYF. CDR3 bases: TGCGCCAGCAGCTTGGACAGTCTCCAAGAGACCCAGTACTTC.

This chain joins TRBV6-5 and TRBJ2-2; 7 nucleotides agree with TRBD2. Trimming removed 4 bases from V and 4 bases from J; junction bases left unmatched: 9. The CDR3 sequence is 16 residues long. CDR1 and CDR2 from the germline V gene are MNHEY and SVGAGI. The CDR3 loop reads CASSSPGRGVTGELFF. The CDR3 bases are TGTGCCAGCAGTTCGCCGGGACGGGGGGTCACCGGGGAGCTGTTTTTT.

This rearrangement joins TRBV7-2 to TRBJ2-5; no clear D gene. The germline V gene encodes CDR1 SGHTA and CDR2 FQGNSA. This CDR3 is built from 12 residues. The V end lost 2 bases, the J end lost 2 bases, and 3 bases lay between the germline ends. This CDR3 reads CASSLNQETQYF. The CDR3 nucleotides read TGTGCCAGCAGCTTAAATCAAGAGACCCAGTACTTC.